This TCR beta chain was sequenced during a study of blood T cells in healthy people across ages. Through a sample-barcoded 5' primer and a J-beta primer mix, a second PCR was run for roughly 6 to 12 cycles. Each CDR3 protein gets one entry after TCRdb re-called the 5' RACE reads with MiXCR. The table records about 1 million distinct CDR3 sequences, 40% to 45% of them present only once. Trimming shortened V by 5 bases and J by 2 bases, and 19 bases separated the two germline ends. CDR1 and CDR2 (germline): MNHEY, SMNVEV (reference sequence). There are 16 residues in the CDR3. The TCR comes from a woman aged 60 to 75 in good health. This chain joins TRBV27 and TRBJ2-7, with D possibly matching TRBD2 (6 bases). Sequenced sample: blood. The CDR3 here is CASSRARELRAYEQYF. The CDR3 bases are TGTGCCAGCAGTCGAGCTCGGGAGCTAAGGGCCTACGAGCAGTACTTC.